A single sample gave rise to the 25 T cell receptor beta chains below, sequenced in a study of blood T cell repertoires in COVID-19 (dated by TCRdb to 2020 to 2021). Libraries were prepared through the immunoSEQ multiplex PCR assay. This is the immuneACCESS table as TCRdb keeps it, with only in-frame sequences that have V and J called. A part of the clones is gone; compared with another copy, unresolved V genes explain less than half, and the rest is unexplained. In all, the sample holds 200,000 to 250,000 clones, and 65% to 90% of those were seen once. The ten most abundant clones make up roughly 5% of the sample. Sequencing was performed on peripheral blood. These receptors were taken from a human donor in a cohort sampled during active COVID-19.

This chain uses TRBV5-1 with TRBJ2-5; 7 nucleotides match TRBD2. Germline V gene sequence: CDR1 SGHRS, CDR2 YFSETQ. The ends lost 4 bases at V and 9 bases at J; junction bases unmatched: 18. The CDR3 length is 16 residues. The CDR3 loop is CASSILSGTIDQAQYF. The CDR3 DNA follows: TGCGCCAGCAGCATACTATCCGGGACTATAGATCAGGCCCAGTACTTC.

This chain uses TRBV24-1 with TRBJ1-1; perhaps TRBD1 as D (6 bases). CDR1 and CDR2 from the germline V gene are KGHDR and SFDVKD. The CDR3 loop spans 15 amino acids. V was clipped by 2 bases and J by 4 bases, with 13 bases between them. This chain's CDR3 is CATSDSNTGFTEAFF. CDR3 DNA sequence: TGTGCCACCAGTGATTCTAATACAGGGTTCACTGAAGCTTTCTTT.

The table lists this clone with a few counts. V usage is TRBV7-6 and J usage is TRBJ1-3, with 7 bases fitting TRBD1. Germline lookup yields CDR1 SGHVS and CDR2 FNYEAQ. Trimming took 2 bases from V and 3 from J; bases not matched to a gene: 4. This CDR3 contains 15 residues. CDR3 sequence: CASSLHWDSGNTIYF. The CDR3 DNA is TGTGCCAGCAGCTTACATTGGGACAGTGGAAACACCATATATTTT. The full variable domain, with the rest looked up from reference TRBV7-6 and TRBJ1-3, is GAGVSQSPRYKVTKRGQDVALRCDPISGHVSLYWYRQALGQGPEFLTYFNYEAQQDKSGLPNDRFSAERPEGSISTLTIQRTEQRDSAMYRCASSLHWDSGNTIYFGEGSWLTVV.

V and J are TRBV24-1 and TRBJ2-1; a possible D gene is TRBD1 (6 bases). Germline-derived CDR1 and CDR2 are KGHDR and SFDVKD. V was shortened by 3 bases and J by 0 bases, with 14 bases between the two germline ends. This CDR3 is built from 17 residues. CDR3 sequence: CATSDHLGQSSYNEQFF. CDR3 nucleotides: TGTGCCACCAGTGATCACCTCGGACAGAGCTCCTACAATGAGCAGTTCTTC.

This clone showed up just a few times. The rearrangement links TRBV19 to TRBJ1-1, with 7 bases matching TRBD1. V was pared by 2 bases and J by 5 bases, with 5 bases of the junction left unmatched. The germline V gene encodes CDR1 LNHDA and CDR2 SQIVND (reference sequence). The CDR3 is 14 residues long. The CDR3 DNA sequence: TGTGCCAGTAGTATAAAGGGGGCGTGGACTGAAGCTTTCTTT. It encodes CASSIKGAWTEAFF.

V is TRBV15 and J is TRBJ2-5, with 10 bases aligning to TRBD2. CDR3 length: 15 amino acids. Germline trimming cut 2 bases from V and 1 base from J; bases unmatched to any gene: 1. CDR1 LNHNV and CDR2 YYDKDF come from the germline V gene (reference sequence). The CDR3 here is CATSRWTSGQETQYF. CDR3 nucleotides: TGTGCCACCAGCAGATGGACTAGCGGCCAAGAGACCCAGTACTTC. Complete variable domain (other parts from reference TRBV15 and TRBJ2-5): DAMVIQNPRYQVTQFGKPVTLSCSQTLNHNVMYWYQQKSSQAPKLLFHYYDKDFNNEADTPDNFQSRRPNTSFCFLDIRSPGLGDTAMYLCATSRWTSGQETQYFGPGTRLLVL.

The chain uses TRBV12-3 or TRBV12-4 and TRBJ1-2; D possibly corresponds to TRBD1 (6 bases). Trimming removed 5 bases from V and 6 bases from J, with 13 bases in between. The CDR3 is 13 amino acids. CDR3 sequence (DNA): TGTGCCAGCAGTATACGGACAGTGGATGGCTACACCTTC. Its translation is CASSIRTVDGYTF.

The chain couples TRBV19 to TRBJ2-5, with D possibly matching TRBD2 (6 bases). This CDR3 spans 15 amino acids. The germline V gene has CDR1 LNHDA and CDR2 SQIVND (reference sequence). V shed 4 bases and J shed 5 bases, with 17 bases lying between them. CDR3 DNA sequence: TGTGCCAGTAGTAAGGGACTCACCACCCGGGAGACCCAGTACTTC. Encoded protein: CASSKGLTTRETQYF.

This clone was picked up a small number of times. The chain combines TRBV5-3 with TRBJ2-7; D could derive from TRBD1 or TRBD2 (6 bases each). TRBV5-3 is designated an ORF whose function remains uncertain. The CDR3 consists of 15 residues. V lost 4 bases and J lost 5, with 19 bases in between. The CDR3 coding sequence is TGTGCCAGAAGCCTGGGGAGGTCACACAGGGACGAGCAGTACTTC. This translates into CARSLGRSHRDEQYF.

The chain combines TRBV9 with TRBJ1-6; TRBD1 agrees at 9 bases. This CDR3 has 15 residues. Looked up from germline, CDR1 is SGDLS and CDR2 is YYNGEE. V trimming: 3 bases; J trimming: 9 bases; junction bases outside the gene matches: 7. The CDR3 region is CASSATGGWGSPLHF. CDR3 DNA sequence: TGTGCCAGCAGCGCGACAGGGGGTTGGGGTTCACCCCTCCACTTT. The whole variable domain, remainder taken from reference TRBV9 and TRBJ1-6, is DSGVTQTPKHLITATGQRVTLRCSPRSGDLSVYWYQQSLDQGLQFLIQYYNGEERAKGNILERFSAQQFPDLHSELNLSSLELGDSALYFCASSATGGWGSPLHFGNGTRLTVT.

This clone qualifies as medium-sized (0.01 to 0.1%). The genes are TRBV11-2 and TRBJ1-2, with a possible D match to TRBD1 (6 bases). CDR1 is SGHAT, CDR2 FQNNGV, per germline. V was cut by 4 bases and J by 8 bases, with 14 bases left in between. This CDR3 has 13 amino acids. The CDR3, as DNA: TGTGCCAGCAGCTCCCACCACAGGGTCGGCTACACCTTC. Protein product: CASSSHHRVGYTF. Full variable domain (remainder filled in from reference TRBV11-2 and TRBJ1-2): EAGVAQSPRYKIIEKRQSVAFWCNPISGHATLYWYQQILGQGPKLLIQFQNNGVVDDSQLPKDRFSAERLKGVDSTLKIQPAKLEDSAVYLCASSSHHRVGYTFGSGTRLTVV.

This clone is a singleton in its sample. In DNA form, the CDR3 reads TGTGCCAGCAGCATAGGGACAGGAGGAAAAGCTTTCTTT. It encodes CASSIGTGGKAFF. The chain joins TRBV9 to TRBJ1-1, with 8 bases fitting TRBD1. Trimming at V came to 4 bases and at J to 9 bases, leaving 8 bases not matched to a gene. The germline V gene encodes CDR1 SGDLS and CDR2 YYNGEE. The CDR3 extends over 13 amino acids.

V usage is TRBV27 and J usage is TRBJ1-2, with TRBD1 identical over 8 bases. The CDR3 contains 12 residues. The ends lost 2 bases at V and 7 bases at J; junction bases unmatched: 0. Looked up from germline, CDR1 is MNHEY and CDR2 is SMNVEV (reference sequence). This CDR3 reads CASSLTGGGYTF. In DNA form, the CDR3 reads TGTGCCAGCAGTTTAACAGGGGGTGGCTACACCTTC.

V and J are TRBV2 and TRBJ2-5; 11 bases align to TRBD1. The germline V gene encodes CDR1 SNHLY and CDR2 FYNNEI. The length of the CDR3 is 14 residues. V lost 5 bases to trimming and J lost 5 bases; unmatched junction nucleotides: 4. The DNA for the CDR3 is TGTGCCAGCAGTCCGGACAGGGGGCGGGAGACCCAGTACTTC. Its protein is CASSPDRGRETQYF. Full variable domain (remainder filled in from reference TRBV2 and TRBJ2-5): EPEVTQTPSHQVTQMGQEVILRCVPISNHLYFYWYRQILGQKVEFLVSFYNNEISEKSEIFDDQFSVERPDGSNFTLKIRSTKLEDSAMYFCASSPDRGRETQYFGPGTRLLVL.

The rearrangement joins TRBV5-1 to TRBJ2-7; 8 bases are shared with TRBD2. Germline CDR1 SGHRS, CDR2 YFSETQ. CDR3 length: 15 amino acids. V was pared by 0 bases and J by 4 bases, with 6 bases of the junction left unmatched. The chain's CDR3 is CASSLVGTRIYEQYF. The DNA of the CDR3 is TGCGCCAGCAGCTTGGTCGGGACTAGAATTTACGAGCAGTACTTC.

This chain joins TRBV19 and TRBJ2-1; TRBD1 is a possible D gene (5 bases). The CDR3 runs 13 residues. V shed 6 bases and J shed 8 bases, with 14 bases lying between them. The germline V gene has CDR1 LNHDA and CDR2 SQIVND (reference sequence). CDR3 region: CASRSQGLYEQFF. CDR3 nucleotide sequence: TGTGCCAGTAGGTCCCAGGGTCTGTATGAGCAGTTCTTC. Supplemented by reference TRBV19 and TRBJ2-1, the full variable domain reads DGGITQSPKYLFRKEGQNVTLSCEQNLNHDAMYWYRQDPGQGLRLIYYSQIVNDFQKGDIAEGYSVSREKKESFPLTVTSAQKNPTAFYLCASRSQGLYEQFFGPGTRLTVL.

The chain couples TRBV5-5 to TRBJ2-5; 9 nucleotides line up with TRBD2. The CDR3 covers 16 residues. Per germline, CDR1 SGHKS and CDR2 YYEKEE (reference sequence). The V gene end was trimmed by 4 bases and the J gene end by 5 bases; junction bases not matched to a gene: 12. The chain's CDR3 is CASSPSGKALLETQYF. Here the CDR3 DNA reads TGTGCCAGCAGCCCTAGCGGGAAGGCCCTTTTGGAGACCCAGTACTTC.

The chain recombines TRBV5-1 with TRBJ2-7, with D possibly being TRBD1 (5 bases). With 1 base removed from V and 0 bases from J, the gap between germline ends came to 11 bases. Germline V gene lookup returns CDR1 SGHRS and CDR2 YFSETQ. CDR3 length equals 15 residues. The CDR3 nucleotides read TGCGCCAGCAGCTTGACAGGTCCGAGCTCCTACGAGCAGTACTTC. Translating it yields CASSLTGPSSYEQYF.

The sample holds one count of this clone. The V gene is TRBV13, the J gene TRBJ2-7; D ambiguous. CDR1 is PRHDT, CDR2 FYEKMQ, per germline (reference sequence). This CDR3 contains 12 residues. Trimming removed 6 bases from V and 3 bases from J, with 9 bases in between. CDR3 loop: CASSRSFYEQYF. The CDR3, as DNA: TGTGCCAGCAGTCGGTCTTTCTACGAGCAGTACTTC.

The chain employs TRBV4-3 and TRBJ2-1; D perhaps matches TRBD2 (7 bases). Deletions cut 3 bases from V and 0 bases from J, with 15 bases between. The CDR3 consists of 17 residues. Germline assignment: CDR1 LGHNA and CDR2 YSLEER. CDR3 in amino acids: CASSHAKGGPSYNEQFF. Here the CDR3 DNA reads TGCGCCAGCAGCCACGCTAAGGGGGGGCCCTCCTACAATGAGCAGTTCTTC.

In its sample, this clone was seen a few times. The chain recombines TRBV6-2 or TRBV6-3 with TRBJ2-1, with a possible D match to TRBD2 (6 bases). Per germline, CDR1 MNHEY and CDR2 SVGEGT. Trimming shortened V by 6 bases and J by 9 bases, and 9 bases separated the two germline ends. This CDR3 region has 11 residues. The CDR3 region is CASSLAIEQFF. CDR3 coding DNA: TGTGCCAGCAGCCTAGCGATTGAGCAGTTCTTC.

This chain joins TRBV5-8 and TRBJ2-7; 9 bases fit TRBD1. The trim removed 5 bases at V and 2 bases at J, leaving 2 bases unmatched. Looked up from germline, CDR1 is SGHTS and CDR2 is YDEGEE. The CDR3 length is 13 residues. The CDR3 region has the DNA TGTGCCAGCAGAGGACAGGGGACCTACGAGCAGTACTTC. Translating it yields CASRGQGTYEQYF. The full variable domain, with the rest looked up from reference TRBV5-8 and TRBJ2-7, is EAGVTQSPTHLIKTRGQQATLRCSPISGHTSVYWYQQALGLGLQFLLWYDEGEERNRGNFPPRFSGRQFPNYSSELNVNALELEDSALYLCASRGQGTYEQYFGPGTRLTVT.

The rearrangement joins TRBV6-5 to TRBJ2-7, with D possibly TRBD2 on 6 matching bases. Trimming cost V 6 bases and J 1 base, with 7 bases left between them. Germline V gene data show CDR1 as MNHEY and CDR2 as SVGAGI. The CDR3 is 12 amino acids. CDR3 loop: CASRLASYEQYF. The CDR3 DNA sequence: TGTGCCAGCAGACTAGCTTCCTACGAGCAGTACTTC.

This sequence joins TRBV5-1 and TRBJ2-7; no firm D call. V lost 1 base to trimming and J lost 2 bases, with 10 bases between them. The CDR3 sequence is 14 residues long. The germline V gene has CDR1 SGHRS and CDR2 YFSETQ. The CDR3 loop is CASSLYPGAYEQYF. In nucleotides, the CDR3 is TGCGCCAGCAGCTTGTATCCCGGAGCCTACGAGCAGTACTTC.

The chain joins TRBV19 to TRBJ2-3, with D uncertain. V was pared by 5 bases and J by 5 bases, with 14 bases between. The CDR3 contains 14 residues. Germline V gives CDR1 LNHDA, CDR2 SQIVND (reference sequence). In nucleotides, the CDR3 is TGTGCCAGTAGTCCTTACATCGGGTTAGATACGCAGTATTTT. It codes for CASSPYIGLDTQYF.